This entry concerns a single T cell receptor (beta chain). This CDR3 comprises 13 residues. V was pared by 4 bases and J by 5 bases, with 3 bases of the junction left unmatched. Germline lookup yields CDR1 SNHLY and CDR2 FYNNEI. The sample is drawn from a study of blood T cell repertoires in COVID-19. The data were produced by immunoSEQ multiplex PCR, yet TCRdb's version contains in-frame clones alone and is incomplete. The data contain some 430,000 clones, 80% to 95% of them seen just once; the ten biggest clones take up about 0.57%. Clinical histories supplied by participants themselves formed the basis of cohort assignment.

The source material was PBMCs or T cells enriched from blood (not recorded which). The chain couples TRBV2 to TRBJ2-5, with TRBD2 matching 8 bases. The receptor was isolated from a man between 18 and 35 years old who had recovered from COVID-19. The chain's CDR3 is CASSGLAGETQYF. The DNA of the CDR3 is TGTGCCAGCAGTGGTTTAGCGGGGGAGACCCAGTACTTC.